These T cell receptor beta chains were read from a single sample in a study of blood T cells in healthy people across ages. TCRdb re-called the 5' RACE reads through MiXCR, storing one row per CDR3 protein. This table holds about 1.4 million distinct CDR3 sequences, approximately 59% found once. The sample consisted of blood. Source of these receptors: a man between 18 and 29 years old in good health. Each CDR3 is given with its conserved first and last residue. A D gene is named only where the DNA matches it firmly. Rows give clone size only sometimes, using once, few, many, or a class for an expanded clone.

V: TRBV27
size: .
J: TRBJ2-7
D: .
CDR3: CASSLSIGHVTYEQYF
DNA: TGTGCCAGCAGTTTATCGATCGGCCACGTAACCTACGAGCAGTACTTC

V: TRBV10-3
size: .
J: TRBJ2-1
D: TRBD2
CDR3: CAISGRGGENEQFF
DNA: TGTGCCATCAGTGGGCGGGGGGGCGAAAATGAGCAGTTCTTC

V: TRBV11-2
size: .
J: TRBJ2-7
D: TRBD2
CDR3: CASSSTASGGDYEQYF
DNA: TGTGCCAGCAGTTCAACAGCTAGCGGGGGCGACTACGAGCAGTACTTC

V: TRBV6-1
size: .
J: TRBJ2-7
D: .
CDR3: CASVGSTSYEQYF
DNA: TGTGCCAGCGTAGGCTCTACCTCCTACGAGCAGTACTTC

V: TRBV14
size: few
J: TRBJ2-7
D: .
CDR3: CASSQSGGGYEQYF
DNA: TGTGCCAGCAGCCAAAGCGGTGGTGGCTACGAGCAGTACTTC

V: TRBV11-2
size: once
J: TRBJ2-1
D: .
CDR3: CASTYNSAPYNEQFF
DNA: TGTGCCAGCACTTATAATAGCGCCCCCTACAATGAGCAGTTCTTC

V: TRBV15
size: few
J: TRBJ1-5
D: TRBD1
CDR3: CATSRLRRDRVYNQPQHF
DNA: TGTGCCACCAGCAGACTTCGCCGGGACAGGGTTTACAATCAGCCCCAGCATTTT

V: TRBV5-1
size: .
J: TRBJ2-5
D: .
CDR3: CASSLARPQETQYF
DNA: TGCGCCAGCAGCTTGGCCAGGCCGCAAGAGACCCAGTACTTC

V: TRBV7-2
size: few
J: TRBJ2-3
D: TRBD2
CDR3: CASSGSGSGTQYF
DNA: TGTGCCAGCAGTGGTAGCGGGTCGGGGACCCAGTATTTT

V: TRBV4-2
size: .
J: TRBJ2-3
D: .
CDR3: CASSPRTSTRDTQYF
DNA: TGTGCCAGCAGCCCTAGGACTTCCACCAGGGATACGCAGTATTTT